This T cell receptor beta chain was identified during a study of cytomegalovirus exposure and HLA in healthy donors. Study findings and constraints: Later on, an analysis showed TCR association rates differing by HLA locus, with DRB1 the most and HLA-C the fewest.

With 60 Vbeta and 13 Jbeta primers, the PCR was carried out. This table comes from immunoSEQ multiplex PCR, and its TCRdb copy is limited to in-frame clones, with some not included. Of 150,000 to 200,000 clones listed, 85% are singletons. Concerning this clone: Antigen unknown.

The CDR3 sequence is 13 residues long. Germline assignment: CDR1 MDHEN and CDR2 SYDVKM. The sample was PBMCs. The receptor was derived from a woman aged 45 to 65 in good health and CMV-seronegative. The V call is TRBV28, the J call TRBJ2-7, with 7 nucleotides matching TRBD2. The CDR3 coding sequence is TGTGCGGTAACTAGCGTAAGCCTTTACGAGCAGTACTTC. It encodes CAVTSVSLYEQYF.